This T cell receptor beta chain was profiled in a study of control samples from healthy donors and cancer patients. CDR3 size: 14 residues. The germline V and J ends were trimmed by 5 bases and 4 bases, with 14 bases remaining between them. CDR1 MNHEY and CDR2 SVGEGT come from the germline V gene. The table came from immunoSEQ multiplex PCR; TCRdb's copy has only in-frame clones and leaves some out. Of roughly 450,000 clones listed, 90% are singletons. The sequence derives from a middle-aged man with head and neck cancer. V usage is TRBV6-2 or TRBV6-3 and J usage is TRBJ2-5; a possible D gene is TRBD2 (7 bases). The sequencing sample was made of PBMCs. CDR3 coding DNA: TGTGCCAGCAGTCTCGTTGGGGGGGCAGAGACCCAGTACTTC. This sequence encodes CASSLVGGAETQYF.